This T cell receptor beta chain appears in the sequencing data of a study of cytomegalovirus exposure and HLA in healthy donors. PCR was performed using 60 Vbeta and 13 Jbeta primers. This table comes from immunoSEQ multiplex PCR, and its TCRdb copy is limited to in-frame clones, with some not included. The sample contains about 280,000 clones, about 90% of which appear only once. There are 13 residues in the CDR3. Looked up from germline, CDR1 is SGHTS and CDR2 is YDEGEE. The sequenced sample was PBMCs. The chain couples TRBV5-8 to TRBJ2-5; D ambiguous. The DNA end lines up better with TRBJ2-7; the J call may be wrong. The TCR originated in a woman in her late teens or twenties in good health and CMV-seronegative. The CDR3 DNA reads TGTGCCAGCAGCTTGATTAGCAGTTACGAGCAGTACTTC. Translated, it gives CASSLISSYEQYF.